This T cell receptor (beta chain) comes out of a study of identical twins. Study-level results: Among beta out-of-frame sequences, excess sharing between twins appeared weaker.

CDR3 length: 13 amino acids. Trimming left V 6 bases short and J 2 bases short, with 14 bases between. The germline V gene has CDR1 DFQATT and CDR2 SNEGSKA (reference sequence). This clonotype was seen a handful of times. Antigen unknown. A single record per CDR3 protein comes from TCRdb applying MiXCR to the 5' RACE reads. Of 200,000 to 250,000 distinct CDR3 sequences in the sample, over 13% were seen once. The specimen sequenced was memory (CD45RO+) T cells sorted from blood. This sequence joins TRBV20-1 and TRBJ2-7; unclear D gene. The TCR originated in a woman aged 18-35 years in good health. The CDR3 loop is CSAQPGSTYEQYF. The CDR3 DNA follows: TGCAGTGCCCAACCCGGCAGTACCTACGAGCAGTACTTC.